These T cell receptor beta chains were read from a single sample in a study of CXCR3-negative and CXCR3-positive naive CD8 T cells. TCRdb re-called the 5' RACE reads and catalogs CDR3 proteins one per entry, DNA excluded. In all, the sample yields approximately 83,000 distinct CDR3 sequences. The material sequenced was naive CXCR3- CD8+ T cells from blood. All receptors derive from a human donor in good health. Some clones in this sample may be carry-over from other donors' samples. The CDR3 runs from the conserved cysteine through the conserved F or W. A row's size may be missing; if present it is once, few, many or a size class.

J,length,V,size,CDR3
TRBJ2-1,16,TRBV9,NA,CASSVSLAEPYNEQFF
TRBJ2-5,12,TRBV29-1,NA,CSVDGLEETQYF
TRBJ1-4,15,TRBV10-2,NA,CASSEPAGGYEKLFF
TRBJ2-7,14,TRBV20-1,NA,CSARDRAFLYEQYF
TRBJ2-1,15,TRBV28,NA,CASSLSGLSYNEQFF
TRBJ1-5,13,TRBV9,NA,CASSVEPNQPQHF
TRBJ2-7,13,TRBV29-1,NA,CSVRASGIYEQYF
TRBJ2-1,18,TRBV3-1,NA,CASSQDGTSGSSYNEQFF
TRBJ1-1,18,TRBV5-1,NA,CASSLGSGQVAGDTEAFF
TRBJ1-5,12,TRBV29-1,NA,CSVGQVDQPQHF
TRBJ2-7,15,TRBV5-1,NA,CASSLAPGSGYEQYF
TRBJ1-2,15,TRBV7-2,NA,CASSSFWGGHYGCTF
TRBJ2-3,14,TRBV7-6,NA,CASSLPAGGDTQYF
TRBJ2-5,11,TRBV20-1,NA,CSGREGETQYF
TRBJ2-1,14,TRBV29-1,NA,CSVESWNSYNEQFF
TRBJ2-5,13,TRBV20-1,NA,CSGRSGSGETQYF
TRBJ2-7,15,TRBV7-9,NA,CASSYRIQGQIEQYF
TRBJ2-7,11,TRBV4-1,NA,CASSQGLEQYF
TRBJ2-7,13,TRBV20-1,NA,CSARAWSSYEQYF
TRBJ2-7,13,TRBV15,NA,CATSRDAKDEQYF
TRBJ2-5,15,TRBV5-1,NA,CASSTFGRDQETQYF
TRBJ2-7,14,TRBV29-1,NA,CSVDSADNSYEQYF
TRBJ1-1,12,TRBV20-1,NA,CSGINYGAEAFF
TRBJ2-7,13,TRBV29-1,NA,CSVLAMDGYEQYF
TRBJ2-7,13,TRBV29-1,NA,CSVELGTDYEQYF
TRBJ1-6,12,TRBV5-6,NA,CASSFPGSPLHF
TRBJ2-2,14,TRBV11-2,NA,CASTEARGVGELFF
TRBJ2-2,13,TRBV28,NA,CASSFLGTGELFF
TRBJ1-2,14,TRBV4-3,NA,CASSQDYEFYGYTF
TRBJ1-2,14,TRBV4-1,NA,CASSPVGQGPGYTF
TRBJ2-5,12,TRBV18,medium-sized,CASSLPGMGAYF
TRBJ2-7,14,TRBV29-1,NA,CSVEDRLHSYEQYF
TRBJ2-1,16,TRBV2,NA,CASSRLAGGMNNEQFF
TRBJ2-1,13,TRBV3-1,NA,CASSQAGYNEQFF
TRBJ2-1,19,TRBV29-1,NA,CSVYVQGQGPMLNYNEQFF